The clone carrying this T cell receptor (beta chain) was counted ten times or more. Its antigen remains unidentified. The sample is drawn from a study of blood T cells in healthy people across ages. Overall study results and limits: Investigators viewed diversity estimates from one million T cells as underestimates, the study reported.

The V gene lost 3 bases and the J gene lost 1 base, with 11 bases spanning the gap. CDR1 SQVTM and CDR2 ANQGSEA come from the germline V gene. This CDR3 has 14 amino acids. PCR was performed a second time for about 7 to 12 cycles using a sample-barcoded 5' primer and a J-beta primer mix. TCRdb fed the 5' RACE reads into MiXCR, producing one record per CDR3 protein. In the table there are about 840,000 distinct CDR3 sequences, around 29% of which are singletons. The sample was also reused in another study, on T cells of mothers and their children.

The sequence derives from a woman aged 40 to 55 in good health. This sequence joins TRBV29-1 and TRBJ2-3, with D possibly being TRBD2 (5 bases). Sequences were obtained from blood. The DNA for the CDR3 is TGCAGCGTTGATCGAACAGCGGGCACAGATACGCAGTATTTT. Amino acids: CSVDRTAGTDTQYF.